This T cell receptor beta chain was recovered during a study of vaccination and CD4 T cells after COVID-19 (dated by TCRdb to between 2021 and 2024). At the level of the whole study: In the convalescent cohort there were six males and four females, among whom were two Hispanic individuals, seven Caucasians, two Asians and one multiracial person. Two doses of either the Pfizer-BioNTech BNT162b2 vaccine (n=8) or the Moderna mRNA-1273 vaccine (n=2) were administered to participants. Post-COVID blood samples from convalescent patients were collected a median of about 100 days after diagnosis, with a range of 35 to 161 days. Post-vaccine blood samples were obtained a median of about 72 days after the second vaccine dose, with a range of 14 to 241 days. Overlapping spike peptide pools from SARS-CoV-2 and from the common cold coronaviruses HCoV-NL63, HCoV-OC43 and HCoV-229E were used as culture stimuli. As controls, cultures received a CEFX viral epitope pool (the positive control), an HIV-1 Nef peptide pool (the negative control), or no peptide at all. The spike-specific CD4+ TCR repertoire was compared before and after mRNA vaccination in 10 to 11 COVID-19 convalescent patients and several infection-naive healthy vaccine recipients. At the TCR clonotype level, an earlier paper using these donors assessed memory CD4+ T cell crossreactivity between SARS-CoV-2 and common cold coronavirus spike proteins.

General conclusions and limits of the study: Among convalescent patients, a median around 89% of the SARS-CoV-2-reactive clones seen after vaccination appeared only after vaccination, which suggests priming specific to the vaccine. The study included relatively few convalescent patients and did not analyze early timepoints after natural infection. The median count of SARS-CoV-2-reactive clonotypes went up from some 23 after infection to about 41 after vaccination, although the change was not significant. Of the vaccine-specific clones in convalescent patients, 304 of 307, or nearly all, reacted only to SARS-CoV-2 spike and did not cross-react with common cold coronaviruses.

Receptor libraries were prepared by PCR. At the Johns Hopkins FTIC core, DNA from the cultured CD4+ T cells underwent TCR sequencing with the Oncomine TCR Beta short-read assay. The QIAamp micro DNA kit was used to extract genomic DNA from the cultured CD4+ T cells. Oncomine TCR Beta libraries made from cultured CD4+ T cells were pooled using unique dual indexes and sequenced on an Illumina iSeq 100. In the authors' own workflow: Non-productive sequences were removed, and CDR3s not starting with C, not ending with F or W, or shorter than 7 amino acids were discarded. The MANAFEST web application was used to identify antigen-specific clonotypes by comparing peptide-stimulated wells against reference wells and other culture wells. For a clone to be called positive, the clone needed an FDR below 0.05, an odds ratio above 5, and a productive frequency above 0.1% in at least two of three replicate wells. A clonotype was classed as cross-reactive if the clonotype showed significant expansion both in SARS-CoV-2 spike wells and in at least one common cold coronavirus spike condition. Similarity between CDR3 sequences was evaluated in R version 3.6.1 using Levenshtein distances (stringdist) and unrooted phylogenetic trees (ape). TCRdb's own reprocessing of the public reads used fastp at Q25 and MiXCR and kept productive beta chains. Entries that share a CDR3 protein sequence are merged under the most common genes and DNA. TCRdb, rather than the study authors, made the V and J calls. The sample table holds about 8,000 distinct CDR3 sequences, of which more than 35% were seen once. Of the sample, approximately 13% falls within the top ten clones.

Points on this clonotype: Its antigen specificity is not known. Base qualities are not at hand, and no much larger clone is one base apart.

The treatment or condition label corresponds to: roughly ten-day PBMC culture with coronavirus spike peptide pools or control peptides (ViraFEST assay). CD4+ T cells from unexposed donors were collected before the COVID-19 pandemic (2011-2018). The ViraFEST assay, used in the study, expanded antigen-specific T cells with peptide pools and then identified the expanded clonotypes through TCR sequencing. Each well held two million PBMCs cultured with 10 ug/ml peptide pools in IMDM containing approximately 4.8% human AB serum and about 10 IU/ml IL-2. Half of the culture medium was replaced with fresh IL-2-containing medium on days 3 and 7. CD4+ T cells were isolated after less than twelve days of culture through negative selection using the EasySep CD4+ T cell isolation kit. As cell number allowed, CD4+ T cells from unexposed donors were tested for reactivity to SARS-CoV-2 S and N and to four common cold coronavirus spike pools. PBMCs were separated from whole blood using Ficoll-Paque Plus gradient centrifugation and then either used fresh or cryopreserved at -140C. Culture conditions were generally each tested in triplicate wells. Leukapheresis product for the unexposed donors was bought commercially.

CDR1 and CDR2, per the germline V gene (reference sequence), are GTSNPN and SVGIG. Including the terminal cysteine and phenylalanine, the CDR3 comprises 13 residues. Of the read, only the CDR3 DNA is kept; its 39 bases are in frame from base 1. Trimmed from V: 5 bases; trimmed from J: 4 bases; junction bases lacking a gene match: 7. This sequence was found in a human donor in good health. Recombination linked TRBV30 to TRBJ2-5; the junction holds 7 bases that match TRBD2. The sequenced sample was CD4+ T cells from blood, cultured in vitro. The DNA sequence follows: TGTGCCTGGTCTCCGGGACTAACAGAGACCCAGTACTTC. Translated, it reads CAWSPGLTETQYF.